These 25 T cell receptor beta chains came from one sample sequenced in a study of T cell repertoires in ileal Crohn's disease (dated by TCRdb to between 2018 and 2021). Library creation used the immunoSEQ multiplex PCR assay. The source is immuneACCESS, and TCRdb retained only in-frame sequences with V and J called. Part of the clones is not carried over; for the studies checked, unresolved V genes explain less than half of this, and the remainder is unexplained. The sample has some 10,000 clones on record, about four fifths of them singletons. Approximately 4.3% of the sample is taken by the ten largest. The sequenced sample consisted of ileal tissue. The receptor set was obtained from an adult with Crohn's disease.

The rearrangement links TRBV2 to TRBJ2-7; TRBD1 aligns across 9 bases. CDR1 is SNHLY, CDR2 FYNNEI, per germline. The trim removed 7 bases at V and 2 bases at J, leaving 6 bases unmatched. CDR3 length: 14 amino acids. CDR3 protein: CASTGQGRAYEQYF. As DNA, the CDR3 is TGTGCCAGCACCGGACAGGGGAGGGCCTACGAGCAGTACTTC.

This rearrangement joins TRBV19 to TRBJ1-1, with D tentatively TRBD1 (5 bases). Germline V gene data show CDR1 as LNHDA and CDR2 as SQIVND (reference sequence). Trimming pared 6 bases from V and 7 bases from J, leaving 18 bases between. The CDR3 consists of 14 residues. The CDR3: CASSLWQAGGEAFF. CDR3 DNA: TGTGCCAGTAGCCTTTGGCAGGCCGGGGGTGAAGCTTTCTTT.

V usage is TRBV9 and J usage is TRBJ1-1; D gene uncertain. The CDR3 spans 14 residues. The germline V gene has CDR1 SGDLS and CDR2 YYNGEE. Trimming shortened V by 0 bases and J by 8 bases, and 14 bases separated the two germline ends. In DNA, the CDR3 is TGTGCCAGCAGCGTAGAGTCGAAAGCTTCAGAAGCTTTCTTT. Its translation: CASSVESKASEAFF.

For this clone: This same CDR3 is encoded by further DNA sequences in the sample. The V call is TRBV7-2, the J call TRBJ2-1; 9 bases match TRBD1. Unmatched junction bases numbered 7, after V lost 6 bases and J lost 4 bases. In germline, CDR1 is SGHTA, CDR2 FQGNSA. The length of the CDR3 is 15 residues. The CDR3 DNA is TGTGCCAGCAGGAAGCGACAGGGGGGGTACAATGAGCAGTTCTTC. It translates to CASRKRQGGYNEQFF.

The chain employs TRBV5-4 and TRBJ2-3; the match to TRBD2 covers 7 bases. The germline CDR1 and CDR2 sequences are SGHNT and YYREEE (reference sequence). V shed 2 bases and J 5 bases; nucleotides not matched to a gene: 5. The CDR3 loop spans 14 amino acids. The CDR3: CASSFGGLVDTQYF. DNA for the CDR3: TGTGCCAGCAGCTTCGGGGGGTTGGTAGATACGCAGTATTTT.

The chain carries TRBV5-1 and TRBJ1-1; possible D gene TRBD1, 6 bases. Deletions cut 5 bases from V and 1 base from J, with 15 bases between. In germline, CDR1 is SGHRS, CDR2 YFSETQ. The CDR3 consists of 15 residues. This CDR3 reads CASRHPDRKNTEAFF. DNA of the CDR3: TGCGCCAGCAGACACCCGGACAGAAAGAACACTGAAGCTTTCTTT.

The chain is built from TRBV4-1 and TRBJ1-1; D remains ambiguous. The CDR3 consists of 13 residues. The germline V gene has CDR1 MGHRA and CDR2 YSYEKL. Trimming removed 4 bases at V and 10 bases at J, with 16 bases between. In nucleotides, the CDR3 is TGCGCCAGCAGCCCGCAAAACGAACTTGGAGCTTTCTTT. This gives the protein CASSPQNELGAFF.

This chain uses TRBV5-1 with TRBJ2-5; maybe TRBD1 (6 bases). Germline V gives CDR1 SGHRS, CDR2 YFSETQ. V lost 1 base to trimming and J lost 2 bases, with 9 bases between them. The CDR3 sequence is 14 residues long. The CDR3 here is CASSLYRDQETQYF. The CDR3 DNA follows: TGCGCCAGCAGCTTGTACAGGGATCAAGAGACCCAGTACTTC.

The rearrangement uses TRBV6-5 and TRBJ2-7, with no clear D. V was cut by 3 bases and J by 0 bases, with 6 bases left in between. The CDR3 sequence is 13 residues long. Germline CDR1 and CDR2: MNHEY and SVGAGI. The CDR3 here is CASSYISSYEQYF. Here the CDR3 DNA reads TGTGCCAGCAGTTATATTAGCTCCTACGAGCAGTACTTC.

The rearrangement links TRBV2 to TRBJ1-5, with D unresolved. V dropped 5 bases and J dropped 4 bases, with 12 bases sitting between them. The CDR3 spans 14 residues. The germline CDR1 and CDR2 sequences are SNHLY and FYNNEI. The CDR3 region has the DNA TGTGCCAGCAGTCCGAGGTCCCAAAATCAGCCCCAGCATTTT. It specifies CASSPRSQNQPQHF.

The chain links TRBV5-4 to TRBJ2-7; the match to TRBD2 covers 7 bases. This CDR3 is built from 14 residues. V trimming: 1 base; J trimming: 2 bases; junction bases outside the gene matches: 3. Germline values: CDR1 SGHNT, CDR2 YYREEE (reference sequence). The CDR3 sequence is CASSLSGAPYEQYF. The CDR3, as DNA: TGTGCCAGCAGCTTGAGCGGGGCCCCCTACGAGCAGTACTTC.

The V call is TRBV7-9, the J call TRBJ2-5; D possibly corresponds to TRBD2 (6 bases). The J call may be wrong; the DNA end is better matched by TRBJ2-7. The CDR3 length is 13 residues. Germline V CDR1 and CDR2: SEHNR, FQNEAQ (reference sequence). In nucleotides, the CDR3 is TGTGCCAGCAGCAGACTAGTAGCCTACGAGCAGTACTTC. Amino acids: CASSRLVAYEQYF.

This clone was counted between two and nine times. The rearrangement links TRBV6-4 to TRBJ2-1; 11 bases are shared with TRBD2. Per germline, CDR1 MRHNA and CDR2 SNTAGT. The CDR3 spans 15 residues. J gave up 8 bases and V 0 bases, and 3 bases lay outside the gene matches. The CDR3 is CASSDSSGGADEQFF. The DNA of the CDR3 is TGTGCCAGCAGTGACTCTAGCGGGGGGGCAGATGAGCAGTTCTTC.

The CDR3 sequence: CASSVGNQGSGSPLHF. As DNA, the CDR3 is TGTGCCAGCAGCGTAGGTAACCAGGGATCTGGGTCACCCCTCCACTTT. V usage is TRBV9 and J usage is TRBJ1-6; tentatively, D is TRBD1 (5 bases). Germline CDR1 SGDLS, CDR2 YYNGEE. V lost 0 bases and J lost 10, with 17 bases in between. This CDR3 has 16 amino acids.

The chain links TRBV12-5 to TRBJ1-5, with unresolved D. The CDR3 sequence is 20 residues long. Trimming left V 4 bases short and J 0 bases short, with 25 bases between. Germline V gene sequence: CDR1 LGHNT, CDR2 FRNRAP. The CDR3 nucleotides are TGTGCTAGTGGTTCCCTCCCCTTTACAGAAGCTTGTATTAGCAATCAGCCCCAGCATTTT. As protein: CASGSLPFTEACISNQPQHF.

The chain is built from TRBV27 and TRBJ2-3, with D unresolved. Germline V gene sequence: CDR1 MNHEY, CDR2 SMNVEV (reference sequence). Trimming stripped 3 bases from V and 2 bases from J, with 9 bases between. The CDR3 length is 14 residues. CDR3: CASSFGRSTDTQYF. For the CDR3, the DNA is TGTGCCAGCAGTTTTGGCCGATCCACAGATACGCAGTATTTT.

A few counts support this clone. The chain links TRBV19 to TRBJ2-7, with TRBD2 matching 7 bases. Per the germline V gene, CDR1 is LNHDA and CDR2 is SQIVND (reference sequence). The CDR3 length is 14 residues. V shed 5 bases, J shed 3 bases, and the junction held 7 bases outside the gene matches. CDR3 sequence reads: CASSSPGLNYEQYF. CDR3 coding DNA: TGTGCCAGTAGTTCCCCGGGACTAAACTACGAGCAGTACTTC.

The rearrangement joins TRBV7-9 to TRBJ1-2; 7 positions match TRBD1. V lost 1 base and J lost 4; bases outside the gene matches: 9. Germline V gene lookup returns CDR1 SEHNR and CDR2 FQNEAQ (reference sequence). This CDR3 has 16 amino acids. The CDR3 reads CASSLGTAGGGYGYTF. CDR3 nucleotides: TGTGCCAGCAGCTTAGGGACCGCAGGGGGTGGCTATGGCTACACCTTC.

This chain links TRBV9 with TRBJ1-1, with a weak D call TRBD1 (5 bases). The CDR3 contains 14 residues. Germline V gene lookup returns CDR1 SGDLS and CDR2 YYNGEE. V lost 3 bases and J lost 5, with 14 bases in between. The CDR3 sequence is CASSGRGLGTEAFF. The CDR3 DNA follows: TGTGCCAGCAGCGGTAGGGGCCTAGGGACTGAAGCTTTCTTT.

The rearrangement joins TRBV30 to TRBJ2-2, with 9 bases aligning to TRBD2. The CDR3 has 13 residues. The V gene end was trimmed by 7 bases and the J gene end by 5 bases; junction bases not matched to a gene: 5. CDR1 and CDR2 from the germline V gene are GTSNPN and SVGIG (reference sequence). The chain's CDR3 is CASRGGRTGELFF. The CDR3 nucleotides read TGTGCCTCGCGGGGGGGGAGAACCGGGGAGCTGTTTTTT.

The chain has TRBV18 and TRBJ1-6, with no clear D. V gave up 6 bases and J gave up 8 bases, with 14 bases separating them. CDR1 is KGHSH, CDR2 LQKENI, per germline. This CDR3 comprises 14 residues. In nucleotides, the CDR3 is TGTGCCAGCTCGCGGTTGGAGCGGGATTCACCCCTCCACTTT. Its translation: CASSRLERDSPLHF.

This clone was detected a few times. The rearrangement uses TRBV10-3 and TRBJ1-2; D possibly corresponds to TRBD1 (6 bases). The CDR3 has 15 residues. The V gene lost 3 bases and the J gene lost 4 bases, with 15 bases spanning the gap. From germline, CDR1 is ENHRY and CDR2 SYGVKD. CDR3 DNA sequence: TGTGCCATCAGTGAAAGGGACATCGAAAGCTATGGCTACACCTTC. Translation gives CAISERDIESYGYTF.

The V call is TRBV27, the J call TRBJ1-1, with D maybe TRBD1 (6 bases). CDR3 length: 15 amino acids. Germline loops: CDR1 MNHEY, CDR2 SMNVEV (reference sequence). Trimming pared 7 bases from V and 1 base from J, leaving 16 bases between. In nucleotides, the CDR3 is TGTGCCAGCACGAGAGGGGGATGGGGGAACACTGAAGCTTTCTTT. Translating gives CASTRGGWGNTEAFF.

The rearrangement uses TRBV25-1 and TRBJ2-2; TRBD2 agrees at 7 bases. This CDR3 contains 16 residues. V shed 0 bases and J 0 bases; nucleotides not matched to a gene: 1. In germline, CDR1 is MGHDK, CDR2 SYGVNS. The CDR3 DNA reads as TGTGCCAGCAGTGAATACGGGGGGACGAACACCGGGGAGCTGTTTTTT. Translated, it gives CASSEYGGTNTGELFF.

This sequence joins TRBV5-1 and TRBJ2-7; a possible D gene is TRBD2 (7 bases). The CDR3 has 14 amino acids. The germline V gene encodes CDR1 SGHRS and CDR2 YFSETQ. Trimming shortened V by 4 bases and J by 4 bases, and 15 bases separated the two germline ends. CDR3 nucleotides: TGCGCCAGCAGCGCGCTAGGGGGGGAGTACGAGCAGTACTTC. Amino acid sequence: CASSALGGEYEQYF.